The source of this T cell receptor beta chain is a study of T cell repertoires in cytomegalovirus infection. TCRdb re-derived calls from the reads in MiXCR, one entry per CDR3 protein. In the table there are about 140,000 distinct CDR3 sequences, under 8% of which are singletons. The CDR3 extends over 11 amino acids. Germline lookup yields CDR1 MNHEY and CDR2 SVGEGT. Between the trimmed V and J ends, which lost 7 bases and 7 bases, there was a span of 10 bases. General observations from the study: Using cumulative public TCR beta family frequency, the authors identified those who carried CMV together with the relevant HLA.

This clonotype showed up just a few times. Its specificity is not known. The sequencing sample was made of PBMCs. This chain connects TRBV6-2 or TRBV6-3 to TRBJ2-5, with TRBD2 as a possible D gene (6 bases). This receptor was identified in a human donor in good health (CMV status not recorded). Some clones in this sample may be carry-over from other donors' samples. The CDR3 region has the DNA TGTGCCAGCACCAACGGGGGGACCCAGTACTTC. Residues: CASTNGGTQYF.